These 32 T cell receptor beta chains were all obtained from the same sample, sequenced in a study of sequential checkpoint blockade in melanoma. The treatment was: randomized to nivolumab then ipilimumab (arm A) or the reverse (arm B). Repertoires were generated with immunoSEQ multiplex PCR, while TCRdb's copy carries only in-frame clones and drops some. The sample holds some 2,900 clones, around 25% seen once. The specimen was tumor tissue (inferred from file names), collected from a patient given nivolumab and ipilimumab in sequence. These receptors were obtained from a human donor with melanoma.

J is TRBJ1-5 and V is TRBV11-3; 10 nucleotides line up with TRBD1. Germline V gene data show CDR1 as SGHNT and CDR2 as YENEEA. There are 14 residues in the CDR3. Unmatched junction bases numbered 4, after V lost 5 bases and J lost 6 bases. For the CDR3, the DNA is TGTGCCAGCAGCCGGGACAGGGGCAGTCAGCCCCAGCATTTT. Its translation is CASSRDRGSQPQHF.

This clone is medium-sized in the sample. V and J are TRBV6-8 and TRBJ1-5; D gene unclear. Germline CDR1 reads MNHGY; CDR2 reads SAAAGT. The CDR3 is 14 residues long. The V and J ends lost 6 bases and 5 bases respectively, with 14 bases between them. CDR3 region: CASREMIADQPQHF. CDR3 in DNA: TGTGCCAGCAGAGAGATGATTGCGGATCAGCCCCAGCATTTT.

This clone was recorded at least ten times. DNA of the CDR3: TGTGCCAGCAGCTTAGTAGGCAAATGGGACAGCTCCTACGAGCAGTACTTC. The encoded protein is CASSLVGKWDSSYEQYF. The chain uses TRBV11-3 and TRBJ2-7, with TRBD1 matching 7 bases. Trimming took 1 base from V and 0 from J; bases not matched to a gene: 9. Germline CDR1 and CDR2: SGHNT and YENEEA. This CDR3 has 17 residues.

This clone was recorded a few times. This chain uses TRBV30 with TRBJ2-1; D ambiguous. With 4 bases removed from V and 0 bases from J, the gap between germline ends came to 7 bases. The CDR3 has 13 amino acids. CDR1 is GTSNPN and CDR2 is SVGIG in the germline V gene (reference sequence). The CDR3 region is CAWTRSSYNEQFF. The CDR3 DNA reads TGTGCCTGGACCAGGAGCTCCTACAATGAGCAGTTCTTC.

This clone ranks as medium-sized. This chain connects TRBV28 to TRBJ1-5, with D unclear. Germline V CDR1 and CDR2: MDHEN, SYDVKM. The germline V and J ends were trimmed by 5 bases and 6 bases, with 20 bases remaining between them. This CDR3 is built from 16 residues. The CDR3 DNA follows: TGTGCCAGCAGTCCCTTGGTAGGAGCAAACGTTCAGCCCCAGCATTTT. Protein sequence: CASSPLVGANVQPQHF. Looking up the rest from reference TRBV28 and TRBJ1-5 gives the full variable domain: DVKVTQSSRYLVKRTGEKVFLECVQDMDHENMFWYRQDPGLGLRLIYFSYDVKMKEKGDIPEGYSVSREKKERFSLILESASTNQTSMYLCASSPLVGANVQPQHFGDGTRLSIL.

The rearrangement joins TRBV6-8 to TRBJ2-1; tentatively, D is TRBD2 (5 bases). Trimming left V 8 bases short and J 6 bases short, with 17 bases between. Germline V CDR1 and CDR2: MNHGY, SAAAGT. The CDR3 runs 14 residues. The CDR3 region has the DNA TGTGCCAGCGATTTTTGGGTAAGCGGCAATGAGCAGTTCTTC. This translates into CASDFWVSGNEQFF.

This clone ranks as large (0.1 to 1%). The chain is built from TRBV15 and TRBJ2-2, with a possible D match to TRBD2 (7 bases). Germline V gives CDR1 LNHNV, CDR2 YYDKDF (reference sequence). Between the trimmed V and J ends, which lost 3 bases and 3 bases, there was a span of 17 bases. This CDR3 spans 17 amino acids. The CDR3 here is CATSRSLGGRDTGELFF. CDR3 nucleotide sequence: TGTGCCACCAGCAGGTCTTTAGGGGGGAGGGACACCGGGGAGCTGTTTTTT.

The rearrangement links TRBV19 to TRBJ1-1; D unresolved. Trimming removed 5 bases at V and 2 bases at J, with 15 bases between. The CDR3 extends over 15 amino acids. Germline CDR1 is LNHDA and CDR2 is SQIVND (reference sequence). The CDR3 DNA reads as TGTGCCAGTAGTCTGACCGGGGTCTCTAACACTGAAGCTTTCTTT. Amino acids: CASSLTGVSNTEAFF.

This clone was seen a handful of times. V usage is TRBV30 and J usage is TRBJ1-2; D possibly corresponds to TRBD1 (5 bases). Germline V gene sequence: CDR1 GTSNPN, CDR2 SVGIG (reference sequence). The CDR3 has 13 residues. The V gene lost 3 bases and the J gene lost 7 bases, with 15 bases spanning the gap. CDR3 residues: CAWRGPGGGGYTF. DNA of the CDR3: TGTGCCTGGAGGGGCCCGGGGGGTGGTGGCTACACCTTC.

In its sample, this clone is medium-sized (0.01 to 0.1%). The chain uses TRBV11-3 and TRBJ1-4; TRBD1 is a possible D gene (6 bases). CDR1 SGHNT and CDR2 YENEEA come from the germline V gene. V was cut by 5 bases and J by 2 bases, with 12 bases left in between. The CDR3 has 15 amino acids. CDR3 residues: CASSGYRETNEKLFF. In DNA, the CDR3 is TGTGCCAGCAGCGGATACAGGGAGACTAATGAAAAACTGTTTTTT.

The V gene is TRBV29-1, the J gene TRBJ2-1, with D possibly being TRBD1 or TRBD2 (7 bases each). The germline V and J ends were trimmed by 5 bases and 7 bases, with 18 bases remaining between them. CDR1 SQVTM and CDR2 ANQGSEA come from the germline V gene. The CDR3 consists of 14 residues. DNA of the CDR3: TGCAGCGTTCCTAAGACAGGGACTAAAAATGAGCAGTTCTTC. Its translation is CSVPKTGTKNEQFF.

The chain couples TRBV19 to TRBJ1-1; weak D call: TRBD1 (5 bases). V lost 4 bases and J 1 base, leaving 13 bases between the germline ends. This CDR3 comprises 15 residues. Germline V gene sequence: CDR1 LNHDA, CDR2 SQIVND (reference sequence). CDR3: CASSNRADRNTEAFF. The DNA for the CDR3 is TGTGCCAGTAGTAATAGGGCAGACAGGAACACTGAAGCTTTCTTT.

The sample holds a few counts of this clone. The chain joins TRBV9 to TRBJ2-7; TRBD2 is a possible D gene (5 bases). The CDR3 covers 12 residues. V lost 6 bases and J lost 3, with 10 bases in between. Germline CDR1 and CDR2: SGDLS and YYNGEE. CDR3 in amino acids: CASNEGGYEQYF. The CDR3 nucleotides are TGTGCCAGCAACGAGGGCGGCTACGAGCAGTACTTC.

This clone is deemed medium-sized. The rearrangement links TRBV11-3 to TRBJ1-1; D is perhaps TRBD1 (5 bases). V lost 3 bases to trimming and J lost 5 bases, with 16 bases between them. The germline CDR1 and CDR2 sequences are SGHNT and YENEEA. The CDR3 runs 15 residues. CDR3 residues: CASSLPGEVRTEAFF. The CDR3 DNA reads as TGTGCCAGCAGCTTGCCGGGGGAGGTACGGACTGAAGCTTTCTTT. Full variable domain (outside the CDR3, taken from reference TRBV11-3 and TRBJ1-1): EAGVVQSPRYKIIEKKQPVAFWCNPISGHNTLYWYLQNLGQGPELLIRYENEEAVDDSQLPKDRFSAERLKGVDSTLKIQPAELGDSAVYLCASSLPGEVRTEAFFGQGTRLTVV.

The CDR3 region has the DNA TGCAGCTTACTCCAGGGGGAAGCCTATAATTCACCCCTCCACTTT. Encoded protein: CSLLQGEAYNSPLHF. The chain has TRBV29-1 and TRBJ1-6; 7 nucleotides align to TRBD1. The CDR3 is made up of 15 amino acids. Germline-derived CDR1 and CDR2 are SQVTM and ANQGSEA. Unmatched junction bases numbered 9, after V lost 8 bases and J lost 2 bases.

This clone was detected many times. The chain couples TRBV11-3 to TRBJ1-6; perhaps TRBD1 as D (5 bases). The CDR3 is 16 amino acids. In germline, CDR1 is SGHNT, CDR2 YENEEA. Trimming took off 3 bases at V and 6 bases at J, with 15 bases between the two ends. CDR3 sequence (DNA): TGTGCCAGCAGCTTTGGTTCGGGGACTTTTAATTCACCCCTCCACTTT. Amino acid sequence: CASSFGSGTFNSPLHF.

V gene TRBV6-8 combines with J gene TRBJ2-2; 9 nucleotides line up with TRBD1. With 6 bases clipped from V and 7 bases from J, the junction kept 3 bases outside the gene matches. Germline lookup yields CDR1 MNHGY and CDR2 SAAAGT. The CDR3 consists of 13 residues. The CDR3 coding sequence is TGTGCCAGCAGACAGGGGGCCGTCGGGGAGCTGTTTTTT. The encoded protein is CASRQGAVGELFF.

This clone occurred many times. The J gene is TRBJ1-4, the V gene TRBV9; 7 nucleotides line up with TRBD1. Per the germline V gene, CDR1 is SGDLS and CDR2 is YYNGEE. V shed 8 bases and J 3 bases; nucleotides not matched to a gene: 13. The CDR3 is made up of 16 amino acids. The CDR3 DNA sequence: TGTGCCAGTGCCCCCCCTTACAGGGGCGCTAATGAAAAACTGTTTTTT. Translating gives CASAPPYRGANEKLFF.

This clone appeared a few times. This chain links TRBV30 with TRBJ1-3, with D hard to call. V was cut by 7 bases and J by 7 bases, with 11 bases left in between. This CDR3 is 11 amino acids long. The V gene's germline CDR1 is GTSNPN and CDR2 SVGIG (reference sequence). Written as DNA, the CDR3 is TGTGCCTCCACACTACCGAACACCATATATTTT. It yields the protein CASTLPNTIYF.

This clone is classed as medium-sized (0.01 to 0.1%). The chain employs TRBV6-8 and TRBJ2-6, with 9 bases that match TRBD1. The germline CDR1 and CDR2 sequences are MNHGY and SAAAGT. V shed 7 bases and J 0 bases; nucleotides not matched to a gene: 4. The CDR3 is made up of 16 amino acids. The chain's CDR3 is CASNRQGGSGANVLTF. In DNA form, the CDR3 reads TGTGCCAGCAATCGACAGGGGGGCTCTGGGGCCAACGTCCTGACTTTC.

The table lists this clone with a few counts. Written as DNA, the CDR3 is TGTGCCAGCAGTGAAACTGCAAGCGGGGGAAGTGAAGAGACCCAGTACTTC. Protein: CASSETASGGSEETQYF. The J gene is TRBJ2-5, the V gene TRBV9; 8 bases match TRBD2. Germline CDR1 and CDR2: SGDLS and YYNGEE. The CDR3 spans 17 residues. V trimming: 5 bases; J trimming: 3 bases; junction bases outside the gene matches: 15.

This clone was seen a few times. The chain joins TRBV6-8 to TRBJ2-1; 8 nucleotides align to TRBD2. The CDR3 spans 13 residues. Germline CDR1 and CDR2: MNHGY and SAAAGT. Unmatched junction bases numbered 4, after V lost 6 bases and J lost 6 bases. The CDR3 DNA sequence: TGTGCCAGCAGAGGCGGGGGGCTCAATGAGCAGTTCTTC. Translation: CASRGGGLNEQFF.

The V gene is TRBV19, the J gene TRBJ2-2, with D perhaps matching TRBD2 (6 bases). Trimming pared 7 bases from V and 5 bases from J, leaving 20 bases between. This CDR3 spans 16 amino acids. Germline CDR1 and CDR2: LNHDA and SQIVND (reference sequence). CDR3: CASTKGWQGGTGELFF. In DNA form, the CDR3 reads TGTGCCAGTACCAAGGGGTGGCAGGGAGGAACCGGGGAGCTGTTTTTT. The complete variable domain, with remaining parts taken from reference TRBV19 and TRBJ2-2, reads DGGITQSPKYLFRKEGQNVTLSCEQNLNHDAMYWYRQDPGQGLRLIYYSQIVNDFQKGDIAEGYSVSREKKESFPLTVTSAQKNPTAFYLCASTKGWQGGTGELFFGEGSRLTVL.

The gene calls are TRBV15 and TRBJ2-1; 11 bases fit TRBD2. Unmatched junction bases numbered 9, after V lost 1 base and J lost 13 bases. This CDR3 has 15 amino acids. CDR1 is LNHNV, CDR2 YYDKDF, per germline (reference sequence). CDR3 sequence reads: CATSRGLAGGPGQFF. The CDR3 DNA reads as TGTGCCACCAGCAGAGGGTTAGCGGGGGGGCCGGGACAGTTCTTC. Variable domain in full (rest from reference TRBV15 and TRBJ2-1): DAMVIQNPRYQVTQFGKPVTLSCSQTLNHNVMYWYQQKSSQAPKLLFHYYDKDFNNEADTPDNFQSRRPNTSFCFLDIRSPGLGDTAMYLCATSRGLAGGPGQFFGPGTRLTVL.

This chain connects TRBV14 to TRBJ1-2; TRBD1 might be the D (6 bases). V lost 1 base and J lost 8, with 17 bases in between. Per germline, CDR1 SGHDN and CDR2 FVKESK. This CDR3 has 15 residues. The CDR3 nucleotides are TGTGCCAGCAGCCAAGCAACGGGGGGGCGGAGAGGCTACACCTTC. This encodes CASSQATGGRRGYTF.

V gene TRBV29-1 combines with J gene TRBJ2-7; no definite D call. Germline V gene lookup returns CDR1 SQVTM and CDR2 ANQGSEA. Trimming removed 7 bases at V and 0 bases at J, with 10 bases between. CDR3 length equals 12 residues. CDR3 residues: CSAGRYSYEQYF. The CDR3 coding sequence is TGCAGCGCCGGACGTTACTCCTACGAGCAGTACTTC.

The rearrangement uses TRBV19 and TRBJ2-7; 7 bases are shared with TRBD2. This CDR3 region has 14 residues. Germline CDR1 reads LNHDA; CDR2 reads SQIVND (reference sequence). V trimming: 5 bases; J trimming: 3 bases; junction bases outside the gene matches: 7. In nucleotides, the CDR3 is TGTGCCAGTAGTTCATCTAGCGGTGGCTACGAGCAGTACTTC. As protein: CASSSSSGGYEQYF.

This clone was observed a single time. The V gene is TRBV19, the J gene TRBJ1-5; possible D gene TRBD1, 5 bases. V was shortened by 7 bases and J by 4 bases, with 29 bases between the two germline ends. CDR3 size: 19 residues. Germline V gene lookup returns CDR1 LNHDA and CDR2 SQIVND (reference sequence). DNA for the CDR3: TGTGCCAGTACCAAATCCCTTGGGGGGTATACGGTCAGGAATCAGCCCCAGCATTTT. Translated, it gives CASTKSLGGYTVRNQPQHF.

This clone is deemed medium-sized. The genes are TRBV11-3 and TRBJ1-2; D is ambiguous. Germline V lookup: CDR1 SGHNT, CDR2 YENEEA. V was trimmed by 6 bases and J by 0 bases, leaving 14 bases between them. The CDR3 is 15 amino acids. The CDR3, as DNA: TGTGCCAGCAGGTCCCCGGGTGAAGCTAACTATGGCTACACCTTC. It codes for CASRSPGEANYGYTF.

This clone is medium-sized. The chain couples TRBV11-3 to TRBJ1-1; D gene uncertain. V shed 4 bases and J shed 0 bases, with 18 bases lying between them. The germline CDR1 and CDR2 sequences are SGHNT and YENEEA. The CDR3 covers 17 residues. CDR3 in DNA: TGTGCCAGCAGCTCAAGGTCGGGGTTCTTCATGAACACTGAAGCTTTCTTT. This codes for CASSSRSGFFMNTEAFF.

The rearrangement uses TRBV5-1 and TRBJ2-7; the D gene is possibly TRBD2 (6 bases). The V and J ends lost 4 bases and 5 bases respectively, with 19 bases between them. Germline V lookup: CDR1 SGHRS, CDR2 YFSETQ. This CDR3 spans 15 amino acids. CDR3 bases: TGCGCCAGCAGCCCCTTCGGGGAGGAACGCGACGAGCAGTACTTC. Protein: CASSPFGEERDEQYF.

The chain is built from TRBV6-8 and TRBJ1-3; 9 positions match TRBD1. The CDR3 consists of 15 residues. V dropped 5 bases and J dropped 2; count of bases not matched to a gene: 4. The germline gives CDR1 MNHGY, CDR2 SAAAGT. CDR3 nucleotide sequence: TGTGCCAGCAGTATGGGACAGGGAGCTGGAAACACCATATATTTT. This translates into CASSMGQGAGNTIYF.